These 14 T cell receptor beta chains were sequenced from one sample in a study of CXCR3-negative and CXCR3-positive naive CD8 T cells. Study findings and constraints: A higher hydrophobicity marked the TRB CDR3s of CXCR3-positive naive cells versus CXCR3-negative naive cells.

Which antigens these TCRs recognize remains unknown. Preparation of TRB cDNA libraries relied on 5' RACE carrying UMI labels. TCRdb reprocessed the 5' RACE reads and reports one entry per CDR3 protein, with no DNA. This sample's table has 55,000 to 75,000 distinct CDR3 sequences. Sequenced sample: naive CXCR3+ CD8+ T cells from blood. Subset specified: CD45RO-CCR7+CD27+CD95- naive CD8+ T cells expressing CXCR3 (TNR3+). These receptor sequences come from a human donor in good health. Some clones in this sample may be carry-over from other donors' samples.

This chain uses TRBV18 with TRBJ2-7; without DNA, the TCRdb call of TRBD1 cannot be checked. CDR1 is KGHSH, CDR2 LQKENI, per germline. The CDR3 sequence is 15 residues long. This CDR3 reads CASSPPRTANYEQYF.

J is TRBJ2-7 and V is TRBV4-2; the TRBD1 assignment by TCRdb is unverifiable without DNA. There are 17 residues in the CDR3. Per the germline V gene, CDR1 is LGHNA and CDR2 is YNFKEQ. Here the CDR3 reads CASSQDLYSETGDEQYF.

CDR3 in amino acids: CASSLFTTGGSYEQYF. The J gene is TRBJ2-7, the V gene TRBV28; the TCRdb call, TRBD1, lacks DNA for checking. Looked up from germline, CDR1 is MDHEN and CDR2 is SYDVKM. This CDR3 is built from 16 residues. The full variable domain, its missing parts supplied by reference TRBV28 and TRBJ2-7, is DVKVTQSSRYLVKRTGEKVFLECVQDMDHENMFWYRQDPGLGLRLIYFSYDVKMKEKGDIPEGYSVSREKKERFSLILESASTNQTSMYLCASSLFTTGGSYEQYFGPGTRLTVT.

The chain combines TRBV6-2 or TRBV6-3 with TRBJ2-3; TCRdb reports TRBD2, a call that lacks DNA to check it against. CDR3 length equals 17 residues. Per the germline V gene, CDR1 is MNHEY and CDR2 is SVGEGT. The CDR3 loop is CASSYPRGLVGTDTQYF.

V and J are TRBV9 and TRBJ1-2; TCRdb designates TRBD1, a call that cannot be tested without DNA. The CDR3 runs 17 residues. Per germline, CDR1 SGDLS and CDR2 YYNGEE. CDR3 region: CASSVAVGVTGNYGYTF.

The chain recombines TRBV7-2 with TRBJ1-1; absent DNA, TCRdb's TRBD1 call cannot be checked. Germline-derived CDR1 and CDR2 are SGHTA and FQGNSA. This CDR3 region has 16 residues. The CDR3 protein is CASSLVGGSMNTEAFF.

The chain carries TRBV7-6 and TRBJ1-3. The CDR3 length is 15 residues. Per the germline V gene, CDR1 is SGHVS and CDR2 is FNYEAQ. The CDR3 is CASSSVGGSGNTIYF. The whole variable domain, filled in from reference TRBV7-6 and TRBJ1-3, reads GAGVSQSPRYKVTKRGQDVALRCDPISGHVSLYWYRQALGQGPEFLTYFNYEAQQDKSGLPNDRFSAERPEGSISTLTIQRTEQRDSAMYRCASSSVGGSGNTIYFGEGSWLTVV.

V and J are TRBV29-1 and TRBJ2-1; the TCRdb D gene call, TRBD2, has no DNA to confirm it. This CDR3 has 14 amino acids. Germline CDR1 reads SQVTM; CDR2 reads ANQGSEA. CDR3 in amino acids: CSLPSPDGLNEQFF.

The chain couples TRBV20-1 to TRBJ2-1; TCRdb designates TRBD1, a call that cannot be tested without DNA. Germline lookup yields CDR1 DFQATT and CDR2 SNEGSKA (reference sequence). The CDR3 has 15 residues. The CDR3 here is CSAAPREWSYNEQFF.

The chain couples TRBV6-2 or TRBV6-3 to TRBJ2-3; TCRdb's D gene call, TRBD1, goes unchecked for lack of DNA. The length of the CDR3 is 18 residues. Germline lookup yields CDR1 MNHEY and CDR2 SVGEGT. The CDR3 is CASSYSIRHPGTGDSQYF.

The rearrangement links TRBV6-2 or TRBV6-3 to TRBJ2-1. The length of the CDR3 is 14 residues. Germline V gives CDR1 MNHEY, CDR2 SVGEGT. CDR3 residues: CASSYSYSNNEQFF.

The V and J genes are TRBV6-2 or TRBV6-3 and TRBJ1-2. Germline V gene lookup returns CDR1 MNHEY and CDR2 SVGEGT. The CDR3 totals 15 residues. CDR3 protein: CASSYLVSANYGYTF.

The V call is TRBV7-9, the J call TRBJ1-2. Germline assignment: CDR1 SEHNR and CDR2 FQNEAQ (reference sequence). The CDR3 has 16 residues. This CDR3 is CASSPSGPIFWHGYTF.

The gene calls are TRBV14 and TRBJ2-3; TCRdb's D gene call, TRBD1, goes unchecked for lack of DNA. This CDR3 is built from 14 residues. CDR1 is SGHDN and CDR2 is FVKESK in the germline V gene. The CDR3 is CASSPGWGHDTQYF.